The rows below give T cell receptor beta chains drawn from one sample of a study of blood T cell repertoires in COVID-19. Method: immunoSEQ multiplex PCR; TCRdb's copy keeps in-frame clones and lacks some. The table records 110,000 or so clones, 87% of them present only once. Material: peripheral blood. Receptor source: a woman aged 50 to 60 with acute or convalescent COVID-19. Each CDR3 is given with its conserved first and last residue. Fields, in order: V gene, D gene, clone size, J gene, CDR3 protein, CDR3 DNA. A D gene is named only where the DNA matches it firmly. Expanded clones are given a class, and other clones once, few, many or no size at all.

>TRBV29-1|-|-|TRBJ1-6
CSVSGRGNSPLHF
TGCAGCGTCTCGGGACGGGGGAATTCACCCCTCCACTTT
>TRBV4-1|-|-|TRBJ2-1
CASSQVLQWSSYNEQFF
TGCGCCAGCAGCCAAGTTCTCCAGTGGAGCTCCTACAATGAGCAGTTCTTC
>TRBV27|-|-|TRBJ1-2
CATTHRWGYGYTF
TGTGCCACAACACACAGGTGGGGCTATGGCTACACCTTC
>TRBV5-6|TRBD2|-|TRBJ2-5
CASSYEDSGRETQYF
TGTGCCAGCAGCTATGAGGATAGCGGGAGGGAGACCCAGTACTTC
>TRBV30|TRBD2|-|TRBJ2-1
CAWRTSGGSYNEQFF
TGTGCCTGGAGGACTAGCGGGGGTTCCTACAATGAGCAGTTCTTC
>TRBV9|-|-|TRBJ1-2
CASSVGTVGVGYTF
TGTGCCAGCAGCGTAGGGACAGTGGGGGTCGGCTACACCTTC
>TRBV18|TRBD1|-|TRBJ1-1
CASSPRGPTGVENTEAFF
TGTGCCAGCTCACCCAGGGGGCCGACAGGGGTGGAGAACACTGAAGCTTTCTTT
>TRBV11-2|TRBD1|-|TRBJ1-6
CASSLGQKSSYNSPLHF
TGTGCCAGCAGCTTGGGACAGAAGAGCTCCTATAATTCACCCCTCCACTTT
>TRBV18|-|-|TRBJ2-5
CASSPGRDETQYF
TGTGCCAGCTCACCAGGTAGAGATGAGACCCAGTACTTC
>TRBV27|-|once|TRBJ1-5
CASSLEGSQPQHF
TGTGCCAGCAGTTTAGAGGGTTCTCAGCCCCAGCATTTT
>TRBV4-1|-|-|TRBJ1-1
CASSQAGGRGAFF
TGCGCCAGCAGCCAAGCCGGGGGGCGCGGGGCTTTCTTT
>TRBV7-3|TRBD1|few|TRBJ1-1
CASSPSTGATEAFF
TGTGCCAGCAGCCCTTCGACAGGGGCCACTGAAGCTTTCTTT
>TRBV5-1|-|-|TRBJ1-4
CASSSSGTPNEKLFF
TGCGCCAGCAGCTCATCAGGGACACCTAATGAAAAACTGTTTTTT
>TRBV11-3|-|-|TRBJ2-1
CASSWGGTYNEQFF
TGTGCCAGCAGCTGGGGCGGGACCTACAATGAGCAGTTCTTC
>TRBV12-5|-|-|TRBJ2-3
CASGSGSGSNTQYF
TGTGCTAGTGGTTCAGGCAGTGGGTCAAATACGCAGTATTTT
>TRBV12-3/TRBV12-4|TRBD1|-|TRBJ2-7
CASRTGVEQYF
TGTGCCAGCAGGACAGGGGTCGAGCAGTACTTC
>TRBV5-6|TRBD1|-|TRBJ1-2
CASSSNTGGYGYTF
TGTGCCAGCAGCAGTAATACAGGGGGCTATGGCTACACCTTC
>TRBV5-1|TRBD2|few|TRBJ2-1
CASSLGAGSGRLDNEQFF
TGCGCCAGCAGCTTGGGGGCGGGGAGCGGGAGGCTAGACAATGAGCAGTTCTTC
>TRBV18|TRBD1|-|TRBJ1-1
CASSPMDRGAYTEAFF
TGTGCCAGCTCACCGATGGACAGGGGGGCATACACTGAAGCTTTCTTT
>TRBV19|-|-|TRBJ1-3
CASSVSTVSGNTIYF
TGTGCCAGTAGTGTCAGCACAGTCTCTGGAAACACCATATATTTT
>TRBV4-2|TRBD2|once|TRBJ2-2
CASSGAGGNTGELFF
TGTGCCAGCAGCGGGGCGGGGGGTAACACCGGGGAGCTGTTTTTT
>TRBV30|-|-|TRBJ1-5
CAWSQAVGNQPQHF
TGTGCCTGGAGCCAGGCAGTGGGCAATCAGCCCCAGCATTTT
>TRBV4-1|TRBD2|-|TRBJ2-5
CASSPLGSGGQETQYF
TGCGCCAGCAGCCCTCTGGGTAGCGGGGGTCAGGAGACCCAGTACTTC
>TRBV12-5|-|-|TRBJ1-1
CASGLVPPGNTEAFF
TGTGCTAGTGGTTTGGTTCCCCCAGGGAACACTGAAGCTTTCTTT
>TRBV30|-|-|TRBJ2-1
CAWSVRANEEFF
TGTGCCTGGAGTGTACGAGCCAACGAAGAGTTCTTC
>TRBV3-1/TRBV3-2|TRBD1|-|TRBJ2-7
CASSPAVNRGGYEQYF
TGTGCCAGCAGCCCAGCGGTAAACAGGGGTGGGTACGAGCAGTACTTC
>TRBV6-4|-|-|TRBJ1-5
CASNYRVRNQPQHF
TGTGCCAGCAATTACAGGGTGCGCAATCAGCCCCAGCATTTT
>TRBV7-6|TRBD1|-|TRBJ1-2
CASSLDADRDYGYTF
TGTGCCAGCAGCTTAGATGCGGACAGGGACTATGGCTACACCTTC
>TRBV10-2|TRBD1|-|TRBJ1-1
CASSERDRGVNTEAFF
TGCGCCAGCAGTGAGAGGGACAGGGGAGTGAACACTGAAGCTTTCTTT
>TRBV9|TRBD2|-|TRBJ2-7
CASSPTSGTSYEQYF
TGTGCCAGCAGCCCTACTAGCGGGACGTCCTACGAGCAGTACTTC
>TRBV30|TRBD1|-|TRBJ1-5
CAWSVTGYGNQPQHF
TGTGCCTGGAGTGTGACAGGGTATGGGAATCAGCCCCAGCATTTT
>TRBV19|-|-|TRBJ1-4
CASSPWSGTGKLFF
TGTGCCAGTAGTCCGTGGAGTGGGACTGGGAAACTGTTTTTT
>TRBV3-1/TRBV3-2|-|-|TRBJ2-5
CASSQGGAETQYF
TGTGCCAGCAGCCAAGGGGGAGCAGAGACCCAGTACTTC
>TRBV6-2/TRBV6-3|TRBD2|-|TRBJ2-2
CASSYRLAGGFNTGELFF
TGTGCCAGCAGTTACCGACTAGCGGGGGGTTTTAACACCGGGGAGCTGTTTTTT
>TRBV7-2|TRBD2|-|TRBJ2-1
CASSLFLAGGSKAYNEQFF
TGTGCCAGCAGCTTATTTTTAGCGGGAGGCTCGAAGGCCTACAATGAGCAGTTCTTC
>TRBV5-1|-|-|TRBJ2-3
CASSLEGDSTDTQYF
TGCGCCAGCAGCTTGGAGGGGGATAGCACAGATACGCAGTATTTT
>TRBV19|TRBD1|-|TRBJ1-2
CASSIGRGLNYGYTF
TGTGCCAGTAGTATTGGCAGGGGGCTTAACTATGGCTACACCTTC
>TRBV2|-|-|TRBJ1-5
CASRGSGNQPQHF
TGTGCCAGCAGAGGCAGCGGCAATCAGCCCCAGCATTTT
>TRBV6-5|TRBD1|-|TRBJ1-2
CASKAPGQGAYGYTF
TGTGCCAGCAAAGCTCCGGGACAGGGGGCCTATGGCTACACCTTC
>TRBV5-6|-|-|TRBJ2-2
CASSLAYPGELFF
TGTGCCAGCAGCTTGGCGTATCCCGGGGAGCTGTTTTTT
>TRBV12-3/TRBV12-4|-|-|TRBJ1-1
CASSFGRAEAFF
TGTGCCAGCAGTTTCGGCAGGGCTGAAGCTTTCTTT
>TRBV4-3|TRBD1|once|TRBJ1-3
CASSPSGTGDTIYF
TGCGCCAGCAGCCCCTCCGGGACAGGGGACACCATATATTTT
>TRBV6-6|-|-|TRBJ1-2
CASSYSMRGADYGYTF
TGTGCCAGCAGTTACTCGATGCGGGGGGCGGACTATGGCTACACCTTC
>TRBV29-1|-|-|TRBJ2-3
CSVSPSATDTQYF
TGCAGCGTGAGCCCTAGCGCCACAGATACGCAGTATTTT
>TRBV11-2|-|-|TRBJ1-1
CASSLVGENTEAFF
TGTGCCAGCAGCTTAGTGGGCGAGAACACTGAAGCTTTCTTT
>TRBV6-5|-|-|TRBJ1-2
CASKRQMKSWGYTF
TGTGCCAGCAAACGCCAGATGAAGTCGTGGGGCTACACCTTC
>TRBV19|-|-|TRBJ1-2
CATKTQGLSGYTF
TGTGCCACCAAAACACAGGGATTGAGTGGCTACACCTTC
>TRBV19|TRBD1|-|TRBJ1-6
CASSPDRVANSPLHF
TGTGCCAGTAGCCCGGACAGGGTAGCTAATTCACCCCTCCACTTT
>TRBV6-5|-|-|TRBJ2-1
CASSYPGGTAQFF
TGTGCCAGCAGTTACCCCGGCGGGACAGCCCAGTTCTTC
>TRBV5-1|-|few|TRBJ1-4
CASTFPGAPNEKLFF
TGCGCCAGCACGTTTCCTGGGGCACCTAATGAAAAACTGTTTTTT
>TRBV5-1|-|-|TRBJ1-4
CASSPGSNEKLFF
TGCGCCAGCAGCCCAGGGTCTAATGAAAAACTGTTTTTT
>TRBV6-2/TRBV6-3|TRBD1|-|TRBJ1-4
CASSYEGQGLFDEKLFF
TGTGCCAGCAGTTACGAGGGACAGGGTCTCTTTGATGAAAAACTGTTTTTT
>TRBV28|-|-|TRBJ2-7
CASSPRLADEQYF
TGTGCCAGCAGCCCAAGGTTAGCGGACGAGCAGTACTTC
>TRBV11-3|-|-|TRBJ1-6
CASSLGRGGSPLHF
TGTGCCAGCAGCTTGGGGAGAGGGGGTTCACCCCTCCACTTT
>TRBV10-3|-|-|TRBJ2-7
CAISSLAGSSEQYF
TGTGCCATCAGCTCCCTTGCGGGATCCTCCGAGCAGTACTTC